The TCR beta chain under discussion was sequenced for a study of shared clonotypes between healthy human individuals. V lost 5 bases and J 5 bases, leaving 10 bases between the germline ends. The germline gives CDR1 MNHEY, CDR2 SVGAGI. The CDR3 totals 13 residues. This was a deep-level run. Libraries were prepared by immunoSEQ multiplex PCR; TCRdb keeps only in-frame clonotypes and omits some of them. The sample has millions of clones, 85% to 95% seen once; the top ten hold roughly 0.13%. Details on this clone: Distinct nucleotide sequences in the sample also encode this CDR3.

V usage is TRBV6-5 and J usage is TRBJ1-5, with a weak D call TRBD1 (6 bases). The sequence derives from a man between 18 and 29 years old in good health. Sequencing was done on a sample of naive CD4+ T cells sorted from blood. The subset here: CD45RA+ positively selected. The CDR3 is CASSRGRDQPQHF. The CDR3 bases are TGTGCCAGCAGTAGGGGGAGGGATCAGCCCCAGCATTTT.